This is a list of T cell receptor beta chains from one sample in a study of STAT5B mutations in CD4+ large granular lymphocyte leukemia. Data came from immunoSEQ multiplex PCR; TCRdb stores just in-frame clones and leaves some out. The data show about 35,000 clones, with around 63% seen just once and around 1.7% held by the top ten. The sequencing sample was made of CD4+ T cells from blood buffy coats. Source of these receptors: a human donor in good health. The CDR3 runs from the conserved cysteine through the conserved F or W. D genes are given only for firm matches. Where a row states a size, it is once, few, many or the class of an expanded clone; other rows omit it.

V: TRBV9
size: -
J: TRBJ2-7
D: TRBD1
CDR3: CASSATGQGEQYF
DNA: TGTGCCAGCAGCGCCACGGGACAGGGAGAGCAGTACTTC

V: TRBV4-3
size: -
J: TRBJ1-5
D: -
CDR3: CASSQDGMNQPQHF
DNA: TGCGCCAGCAGCCAAGATGGTATGAATCAGCCCCAGCATTTT

V: TRBV12-5
size: -
J: TRBJ1-1
D: -
CDR3: CASGPNMNTEAFF
DNA: TGTGCTAGTGGTCCTAATATGAACACTGAAGCTTTCTTT

V: TRBV5-1
size: -
J: TRBJ1-2
D: -
CDR3: CASSFLGADGYTF
DNA: TGCGCCAGCAGCTTTTTAGGGGCGGATGGCTACACCTTC

V: TRBV6-5
size: -
J: TRBJ2-5
D: -
CDR3: CASSEVRGETQYF
DNA: TGTGCCAGCAGTGAAGTGAGGGGGGAGACCCAGTACTTC

V: TRBV10-3
size: -
J: TRBJ2-5
D: TRBD1
CDR3: CAIRDRQETQYF
DNA: TGTGCCATCCGGGACAGGCAAGAGACCCAGTACTTC

V: TRBV5-6
size: -
J: TRBJ2-7
D: TRBD1
CDR3: CASSYRDPGGEQYF
DNA: TGTGCCAGCAGCTACCGGGATCCAGGGGGCGAGCAGTACTTC

V: TRBV27
size: -
J: TRBJ2-7
D: -
CDR3: CASKPGVMVSYEQYF
DNA: TGTGCCAGCAAGCCAGGGGTAATGGTATCCTACGAGCAGTACTTC

V: TRBV2
size: few
J: TRBJ2-5
D: -
CDR3: CASRPASAVETQYF
DNA: TGTGCCAGCAGACCTGCTAGCGCGGTGGAGACCCAGTACTTC

V: TRBV4-1
size: -
J: TRBJ2-1
D: TRBD1
CDR3: CASSTRDSYNEQFF
DNA: TGCGCCAGCAGCACCCGGGACAGCTACAATGAGCAGTTCTTC

V: TRBV12-5
size: -
J: TRBJ2-1
D: TRBD2
CDR3: CASGLWLAGLNEQFF
DNA: TGTGCTAGTGGTTTGTGGCTAGCGGGGCTCAATGAGCAGTTCTTC

V: TRBV7-2
size: -
J: TRBJ2-4
D: TRBD1
CDR3: CASSTGTENIQYF
DNA: TGTGCCAGCAGTACCGGGACAGAAAACATTCAGTACTTC

V: TRBV7-9
size: -
J: TRBJ2-5
D: TRBD1
CDR3: CASSSQGAEETQYF
DNA: TGTGCCAGCAGCTCCCAGGGGGCAGAGGAGACCCAGTACTTC

V: TRBV5-6
size: -
J: TRBJ1-2
D: -
CDR3: CASSQWDNYGYTF
DNA: TGTGCCAGCAGCCAATGGGACAACTATGGCTACACCTTC

V: TRBV15
size: -
J: TRBJ1-1
D: -
CDR3: CATSRDMEYTEAFF
DNA: TGTGCCACCAGCAGAGATATGGAGTACACTGAAGCTTTCTTT

V: TRBV2
size: -
J: TRBJ2-5
D: -
CDR3: CASSERVETQYF
DNA: TGTGCCAGCAGTGAAAGGGTTGAGACCCAGTACTTC

V: TRBV10-3
size: few
J: TRBJ1-1
D: TRBD1
CDR3: CAITGGPSTEAFF
DNA: TGTGCCATCACAGGGGGCCCAAGCACTGAAGCTTTCTTT

V: TRBV9
size: -
J: TRBJ2-5
D: TRBD2
CDR3: CASSVVASGGEGETQYF
DNA: TGTGCCAGCAGCGTAGTTGCTAGCGGGGGGGAGGGGGAGACCCAGTACTTC

V: TRBV6-5
size: -
J: TRBJ1-5
D: -
CDR3: CASSSKGYSNQPQHF
DNA: TGTGCCAGCAGTTCTAAGGGGTATAGCAATCAGCCCCAGCATTTT

V: TRBV7-8
size: -
J: TRBJ2-7
D: -
CDR3: CASSLVGYRYEQYF
DNA: TGTGCCAGCAGCTTAGTTGGCTACCGTTACGAGCAGTACTTC

V: TRBV18
size: few
J: TRBJ1-4
D: -
CDR3: CASSPKTAFNEKLFF
DNA: TGTGCCAGCTCACCAAAGACAGCCTTTAATGAAAAACTGTTTTTT

V: TRBV5-1
size: -
J: TRBJ1-6
D: -
CDR3: CASSLAPQDNNSPLHF
DNA: TGCGCCAGCAGCCTAGCGCCACAGGACAACAATTCACCCCTCCACTTT

V: TRBV19
size: -
J: TRBJ2-5
D: TRBD2
CDR3: CASSGQRLTSGGDRETQYF
DNA: TGTGCCAGTTCCGGACAGCGGCTGACTAGCGGGGGGGACCGAGAGACCCAGTACTTC

V: TRBV11-2
size: -
J: TRBJ2-7
D: TRBD2
CDR3: CASSLGGLAGEQYF
DNA: TGTGCCAGCAGCTTAGGTGGACTAGCGGGAGAGCAGTACTTC

V: TRBV10-3
size: -
J: TRBJ1-2
D: -
CDR3: CAISPGRGYTF
DNA: TGTGCCATCAGTCCGGGCAGGGGCTACACCTTC

V: TRBV5-1
size: -
J: TRBJ2-3
D: TRBD1
CDR3: CASSLEGTDSTDTQYF
DNA: TGCGCCAGCAGCTTGGAGGGGACAGATAGCACAGATACGCAGTATTTT

V: TRBV6-5
size: -
J: TRBJ1-5
D: TRBD1
CDR3: CASSGGGQGVQPQHF
DNA: TGTGCCAGCAGTGGGGGTGGACAGGGGGTTCAGCCCCAGCATTTT

V: TRBV7-9
size: -
J: TRBJ2-5
D: TRBD1
CDR3: CASSFGTGGALGETQYF
DNA: TGTGCCAGCAGCTTTGGGACAGGGGGTGCCTTGGGAGAGACCCAGTACTTC

V: TRBV11-1
size: -
J: TRBJ2-1
D: TRBD2
CDR3: CASSLQRGGSHEQFF
DNA: TGTGCCAGCAGCTTGCAGCGGGGGGGCTCCCATGAGCAGTTCTTC

V: TRBV27
size: -
J: TRBJ2-2
D: -
CDR3: CASSSSRSTGELFF
DNA: TGTGCCAGCAGTTCCTCACGTAGCACCGGGGAGCTGTTTTTT

V: TRBV7-8
size: -
J: TRBJ2-1
D: -
CDR3: CASSQTIPEGYNEQFF
DNA: TGTGCCAGCAGTCAGACCATCCCGGAAGGGTACAATGAGCAGTTCTTC

V: TRBV9
size: -
J: TRBJ2-3
D: -
CDR3: CASSVWDQPTDTQYF
DNA: TGTGCCAGCAGCGTGTGGGACCAGCCCACAGATACGCAGTATTTT

V: TRBV11-2
size: once
J: TRBJ2-7
D: -
CDR3: CASSFGRINSYEQYF
DNA: TGTGCCAGCAGCTTCGGGCGGATCAACTCCTACGAGCAGTACTTC

V: TRBV5-1
size: -
J: TRBJ1-1
D: -
CDR3: CASSLGPGATEAFF
DNA: TGCGCCAGCAGCTTGGGGCCGGGGGCCACTGAAGCTTTCTTT

V: TRBV5-5
size: few
J: TRBJ2-7
D: TRBD1
CDR3: CASSHRDSSYEQYF
DNA: TGTGCCAGCAGCCACCGGGACAGCTCCTACGAGCAGTACTTC

V: TRBV4-1
size: -
J: TRBJ1-2
D: -
CDR3: CASSQGWGTDSYGYTF
DNA: TGCGCCAGCAGCCAGGGGTGGGGGACGGACAGTTATGGCTACACCTTC

V: TRBV14
size: -
J: TRBJ2-7
D: TRBD1
CDR3: CASSQGSGQGAEQYF
DNA: TGTGCCAGCAGCCAAGGCTCGGGACAGGGAGCGGAGCAGTACTTC

V: TRBV6-1
size: -
J: TRBJ1-2
D: -
CDR3: CASSVQGSDGYTF
DNA: TGTGCCAGCAGTGTACAGGGATCCGATGGCTACACCTTC

V: TRBV7-3
size: -
J: TRBJ2-3
D: TRBD2
CDR3: CASSGGLARTDTQYF
DNA: TGTGCCAGCAGCGGGGGACTAGCGCGGACAGATACGCAGTATTTT

V: TRBV2
size: -
J: TRBJ2-5
D: TRBD2
CDR3: CASSESENWQRGETQYF
DNA: TGTGCCAGCAGTGAATCAGAGAATTGGCAGCGGGGAGAGACCCAGTACTTC

V: TRBV4-2
size: few
J: TRBJ1-6
D: -
CDR3: CASSADAVYSNSPLHF
DNA: TGTGCCAGCAGCGCAGACGCAGTGTATTCTAATTCACCCCTCCACTTT

V: TRBV7-8
size: -
J: TRBJ2-7
D: -
CDR3: CASSVSFSSYEQYF
DNA: TGTGCCAGCAGCGTATCCTTTAGCTCCTACGAGCAGTACTTC

V: TRBV7-2
size: -
J: TRBJ1-1
D: -
CDR3: CASSYPTGTPEAFF
DNA: TGTGCCAGCAGCTACCCCACAGGGACCCCTGAAGCTTTCTTT

V: TRBV20-1
size: few
J: TRBJ1-2
D: -
CDR3: CSAKTNGYTF
DNA: TGCAGTGCTAAGACCAATGGCTACACCTTC

V: TRBV30
size: -
J: TRBJ1-1
D: -
CDR3: CAWAWVLPGGTEAFF
DNA: TGTGCCTGGGCCTGGGTCCTCCCTGGGGGCACTGAAGCTTTCTTT